This T cell receptor (beta chain) derives from a study of blood T cell repertoires in COVID-19. TCRdb's table, derived via immunoSEQ multiplex PCR, lists solely in-frame clones and lacks some. The table lists nearly 200,000 clones, under 90% of them singletons. The CDR3 sequence is 15 residues long. Trimming removed 3 bases from V and 5 bases from J; junction bases left unmatched: 7. The germline V gene encodes CDR1 SNHLY and CDR2 FYNNEI. The V and J genes are TRBV2 and TRBJ2-5, with 9 bases identical to TRBD2. Sequencing used peripheral blood. This receptor was taken from a human donor in a cohort sampled during active COVID-19. This chain's CDR3 is CASSELAGVGETQYF. The CDR3 DNA follows: TGTGCCAGCAGTGAGTTAGCGGGAGTAGGGGAGACCCAGTACTTC. The whole variable domain, remainder taken from reference TRBV2 and TRBJ2-5, is EPEVTQTPSHQVTQMGQEVILRCVPISNHLYFYWYRQILGQKVEFLVSFYNNEISEKSEIFDDQFSVERPDGSNFTLKIRSTKLEDSAMYFCASSELAGVGETQYFGPGTRLLVL.